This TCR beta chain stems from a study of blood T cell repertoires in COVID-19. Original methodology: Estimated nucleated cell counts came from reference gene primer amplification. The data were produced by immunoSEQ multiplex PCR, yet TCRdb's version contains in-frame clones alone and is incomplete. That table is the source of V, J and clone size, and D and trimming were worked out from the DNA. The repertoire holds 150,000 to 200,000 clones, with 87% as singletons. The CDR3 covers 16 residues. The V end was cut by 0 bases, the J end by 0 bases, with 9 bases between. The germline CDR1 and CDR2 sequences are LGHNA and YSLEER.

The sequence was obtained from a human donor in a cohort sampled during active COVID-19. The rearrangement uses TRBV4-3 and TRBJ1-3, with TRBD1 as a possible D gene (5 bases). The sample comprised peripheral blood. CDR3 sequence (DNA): TGCGCCAGCAGCCAAGATCGGCAGGGCTCTGGAAACACCATATATTTT. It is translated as CASSQDRQGSGNTIYF.